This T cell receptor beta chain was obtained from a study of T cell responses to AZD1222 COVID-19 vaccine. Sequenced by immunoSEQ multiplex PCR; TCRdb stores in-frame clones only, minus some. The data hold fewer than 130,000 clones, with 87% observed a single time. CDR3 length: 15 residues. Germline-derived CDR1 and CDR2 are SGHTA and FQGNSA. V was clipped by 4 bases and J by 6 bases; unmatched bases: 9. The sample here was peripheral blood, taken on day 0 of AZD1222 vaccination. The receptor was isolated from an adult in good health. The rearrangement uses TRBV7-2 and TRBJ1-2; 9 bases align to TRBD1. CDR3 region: CASSSRLQGADGYTF. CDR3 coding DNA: TGTGCCAGCAGCTCGAGGTTACAGGGGGCAGATGGCTACACCTTC.